These 4 T cell receptor beta chains were sequenced from one sample in a study of T-cell reconstitution after alpha-beta-depleted transplantation in children. The library targeted TCRbeta and was prepared with unique molecular identifiers. MiXCR, applied by TCRdb to the PCR reads, yields one record per CDR3 protein. The sample holds about 610,000 distinct CDR3 sequences, roughly 10% seen once. The material sequenced was PBMCs from the stem cell graft donor, taken from the stem cell graft. The receptors originated from a human donor who donated a stem cell graft to a child with acute myeloid leukemia.

In its sample, this clonotype was seen many times. This sequence joins TRBV20-1 and TRBJ2-1; D ambiguous. Germline assignment: CDR1 DFQATT and CDR2 SNEGSKA (reference sequence). V dropped 4 bases and J dropped 4 bases, with 8 bases sitting between them. This CDR3 is built from 12 residues. DNA of the CDR3: TGCAGTGCTACAGAGGCGTACAATGAGCAGTTCTTC. Its protein is CSATEAYNEQFF.

This rearrangement joins TRBV20-1 to TRBJ1-5, with 10 bases identical to TRBD1. The CDR3 has 15 amino acids. Trimming took 0 bases from V and 5 from J; bases not matched to a gene: 4. Germline V gene data show CDR1 as DFQATT and CDR2 as SNEGSKA (reference sequence). DNA of the CDR3: TGCAGTGCTAGAGATCCGGGACAGGGGTATCAGCCCCAGCATTTT. Residues: CSARDPGQGYQPQHF.

This clonotype was seen a few times. V usage is TRBV10-3 and J usage is TRBJ1-5, with unresolved D. Per the germline V gene, CDR1 is ENHRY and CDR2 is SYGVKD. Deletions cut 11 bases from V and 4 bases from J, with 12 bases between. CDR3 length equals 12 residues. This chain's CDR3 is CAVRAENQPQHF. The DNA for the CDR3 is TGTGCCGTTCGGGCGGAAAATCAGCCCCAGCATTTT.

A few counts support this clonotype. The chain links TRBV29-1 to TRBJ2-1; TRBD2 matches at 9 bases. CDR1 is SQVTM and CDR2 is ANQGSEA in the germline V gene. The CDR3 sequence is 14 residues long. J was trimmed by 2 bases and V by 3 bases; bases with no gene match: 2. In DNA, the CDR3 is TGCAGCGTTGACCCTAGCGGGACCTACAATGAGCAGTTCTTC. Translation: CSVDPSGTYNEQFF.